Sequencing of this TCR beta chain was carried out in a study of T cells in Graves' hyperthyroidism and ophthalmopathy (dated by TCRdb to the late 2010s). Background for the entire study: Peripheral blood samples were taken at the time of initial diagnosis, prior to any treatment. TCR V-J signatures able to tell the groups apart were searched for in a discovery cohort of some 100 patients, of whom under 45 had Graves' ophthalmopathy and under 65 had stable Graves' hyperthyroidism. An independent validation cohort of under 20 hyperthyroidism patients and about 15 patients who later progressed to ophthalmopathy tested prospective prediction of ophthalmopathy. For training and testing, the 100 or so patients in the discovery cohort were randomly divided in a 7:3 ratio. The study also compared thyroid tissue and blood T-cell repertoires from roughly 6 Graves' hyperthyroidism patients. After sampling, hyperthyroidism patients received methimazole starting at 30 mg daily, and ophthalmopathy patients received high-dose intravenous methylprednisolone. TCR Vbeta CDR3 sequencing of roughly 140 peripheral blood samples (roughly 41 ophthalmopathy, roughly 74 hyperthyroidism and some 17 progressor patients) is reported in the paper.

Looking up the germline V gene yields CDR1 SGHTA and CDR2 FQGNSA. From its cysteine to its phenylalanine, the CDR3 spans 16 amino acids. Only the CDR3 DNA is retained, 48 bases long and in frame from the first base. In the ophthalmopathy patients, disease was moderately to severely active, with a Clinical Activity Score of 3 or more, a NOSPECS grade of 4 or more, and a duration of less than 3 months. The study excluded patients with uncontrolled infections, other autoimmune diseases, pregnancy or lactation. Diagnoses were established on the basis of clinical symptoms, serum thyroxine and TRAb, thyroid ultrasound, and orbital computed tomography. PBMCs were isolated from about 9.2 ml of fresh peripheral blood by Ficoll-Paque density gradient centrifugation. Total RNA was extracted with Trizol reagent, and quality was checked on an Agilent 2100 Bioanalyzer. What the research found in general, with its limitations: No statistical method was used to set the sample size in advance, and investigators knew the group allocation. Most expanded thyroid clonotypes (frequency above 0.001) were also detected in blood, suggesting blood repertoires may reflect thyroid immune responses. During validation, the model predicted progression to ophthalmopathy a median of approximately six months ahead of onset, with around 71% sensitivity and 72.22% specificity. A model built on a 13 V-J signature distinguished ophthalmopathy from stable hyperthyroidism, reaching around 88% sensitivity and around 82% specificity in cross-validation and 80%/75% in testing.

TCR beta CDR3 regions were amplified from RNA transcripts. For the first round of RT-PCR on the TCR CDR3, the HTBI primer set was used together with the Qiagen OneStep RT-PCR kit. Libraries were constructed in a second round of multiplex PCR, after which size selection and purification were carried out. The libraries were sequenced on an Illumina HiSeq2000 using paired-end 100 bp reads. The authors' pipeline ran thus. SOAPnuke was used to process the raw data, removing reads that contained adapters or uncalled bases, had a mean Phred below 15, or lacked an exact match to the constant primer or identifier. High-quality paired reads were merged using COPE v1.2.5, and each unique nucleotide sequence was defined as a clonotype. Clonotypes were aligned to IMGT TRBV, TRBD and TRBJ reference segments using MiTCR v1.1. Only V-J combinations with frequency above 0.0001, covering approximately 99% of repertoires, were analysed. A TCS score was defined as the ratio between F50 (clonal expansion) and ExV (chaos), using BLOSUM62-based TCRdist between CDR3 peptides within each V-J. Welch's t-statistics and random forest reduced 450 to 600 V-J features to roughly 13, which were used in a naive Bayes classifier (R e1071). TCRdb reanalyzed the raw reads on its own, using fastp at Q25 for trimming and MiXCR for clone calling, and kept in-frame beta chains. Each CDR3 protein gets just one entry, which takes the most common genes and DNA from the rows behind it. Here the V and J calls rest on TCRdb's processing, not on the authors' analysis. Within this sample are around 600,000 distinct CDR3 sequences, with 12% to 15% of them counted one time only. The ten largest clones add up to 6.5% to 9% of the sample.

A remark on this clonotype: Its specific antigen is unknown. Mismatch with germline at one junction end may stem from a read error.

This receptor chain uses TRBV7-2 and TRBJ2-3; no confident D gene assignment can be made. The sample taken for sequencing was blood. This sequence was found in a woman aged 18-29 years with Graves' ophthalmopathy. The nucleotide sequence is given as TGCGCCAGCAGCCAACCTCTGGCGGACCCCACAGATACGCAGTATTTT. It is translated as CASSQPLADPTDTQYF.